What follows is one T cell receptor beta chain and its context. The antigen is unknown. TCRdb re-analysed the 5' RACE reads in MiXCR, keeping a single row per CDR3 protein. Among roughly 320,000 distinct CDR3 sequences listed, around a tenth were seen once. The data are from a study of T cells after yellow fever vaccination. Germline V gene lookup returns CDR1 SGHRS and CDR2 YFSETQ. The CDR3 runs 13 residues. V was shortened by 1 base and J by 7 bases, with 9 bases between the two germline ends. Study outcomes and limitations: Faster peaking, at day 5 versus 15, marked a secondary response that was weaker. A limited proportion of clonotypes was detected within both the CD4 and CD8 compartments.

This receptor was taken from a man younger than 30 who received the YFV17D yellow fever vaccine. Sequenced material: CD4+ T cells sorted from PBMCs, taken 45 days after the yellow fever booster vaccination. J is TRBJ2-1 and V is TRBV5-1; possibly TRBD1 for D (5 bases). CDR3 in DNA: TGCGCCAGCAGCTTGAGGACAAAGAATGAGCAGTTCTTC. It is translated as CASSLRTKNEQFF.